Shown below are 29 T cell receptor beta chains from a single sample sequenced in a study of metastatic and nonmetastatic thyroid tumors. Thyroid surgery had not been preceded by any treatment in any patient. TCRdb re-called clones via MiXCR from the PCR reads. The repertoire holds about 35,000 clones, about 31% seen once, with less than 9% in the top ten. Sequenced sample: blood. The receptors were gathered from a female donor with papillary thyroid cancer or a benign thyroid nodule (not recorded which). Some clones in this sample may be carry-over from other donors' samples.

Concerning this clone itself: This sequence may be a read error, since a much larger clone differs from it by one base. This sample also contains other DNA sequences that code for the same CDR3. V is TRBV12-3 or TRBV12-4 and J is TRBJ1-4; D is unresolved. The CDR3 sequence is 13 residues long. With 8 bases removed from V and 5 bases from J, the gap between germline ends came to 12 bases. The CDR3 region is CASGPTRNEKLFF. Here the CDR3 DNA reads TGTGCCAGCGGGCCTACAAGGAATGAAAAACTGTTTTTT.

This clone showed up many times. This chain connects TRBV5-6 to TRBJ1-2; weak D call: TRBD1 (5 bases). Trimming took off 2 bases at V and 7 bases at J, with 12 bases between the two ends. This CDR3 has 13 amino acids. Germline V lookup: CDR1 SGHDT, CDR2 YYEEEE. CDR3 loop: CASSLKGQGGYTF. The CDR3 nucleotides read TGTGCCAGCAGCTTAAAGGGCCAGGGTGGCTACACCTTC.

A word on this clone: Likely a read error: the CDR3 ends without its conserved phenylalanine or tryptophan. The V gene is TRBV6-2 or TRBV6-3, the J gene TRBJ1-2; tentatively, D is TRBD1 (5 bases). From germline, CDR1 is MNHEY and CDR2 SVGEGT. This CDR3 has 15 residues. For the CDR3, the DNA is TGCGCCAGCAGTTACCGTCAGGGACCTTTATATGGCTACACCTTG. Its protein product is CASSYRQGPLYGYTL.

J is TRBJ1-1 and V is TRBV10-1, with D perhaps matching TRBD1 (6 bases). CDR3 length: 13 residues. V was pared by 7 bases and J by 7 bases, with 16 bases between. Germline lookup yields CDR1 WNHNN and CDR2 SYGVQD (reference sequence). CDR3 sequence: CASKRQVDDEAFF. CDR3 coding DNA: TGCGCCAGCAAAAGACAGGTCGATGATGAAGCTTTCTTT.

This clone has at least ten counts. This sequence may be a read error, since a much larger clone differs from it by one base. The rearrangement uses TRBV6-1 and TRBJ1-1; D is unresolved. Germline V lookup: CDR1 MNHNS, CDR2 SASEGT. The CDR3 extends over 15 amino acids. Trimming removed 2 bases at V and 0 bases at J, with 10 bases between. For the CDR3, the DNA is TGTGCCAGCAGTGAACCTGGACGGGTGAACACTGAAGCTTTCTTT. Translating it yields CASSEPGRVNTEAFF.

This clone has a single count. One end of the junction fails to match germline, which may point to a read error. The V and J genes are TRBV7-8 and TRBJ1-1, with 7 bases aligning to TRBD1. There are 14 residues in the CDR3. CDR1 and CDR2 from the germline V gene are SGHVS and FQNEAQ. The CDR3, as DNA: TGTGCCAGCAGCCAGGGGGTCATGAAAACTGAAGCTTTCTTT. It encodes CASSQGVMKTEAFF. The full variable domain, completed using reference TRBV7-8 and TRBJ1-1, is GAGVSQSPRYKVAKRGQDVALRCDPISGHVSLFWYQQALGQGPEFLTYFQNEAQLDKSGLPSDRFFAERPEGSVSTLKIQRTQQEDSAVYLCASSQGVMKTEAFFGQGTRLTVV.

About this clone itself: Because the CDR3 is missing its conserved closing phenylalanine or tryptophan, this is likely a read error. The V call is TRBV6-1, the J call TRBJ1-1; D ambiguous. V was trimmed by 5 bases and J by 5 bases, leaving 12 bases between them. The CDR3 totals 13 residues. Germline CDR1 reads MNHNS; CDR2 reads SASEGT. CDR3 protein: CASSLWGWTEAFS. The CDR3 coding sequence is TGTGCCAGCAGTCTCTGGGGTTGGACTGAAGCTTTCTCT.

This clone was observed at least ten times. The J gene is TRBJ2-7, the V gene TRBV4-3; TRBD1 agrees at 7 bases. Germline loops: CDR1 LGHNA, CDR2 YSLEER. J was trimmed by 1 base and V by 2 bases; bases with no gene match: 8. CDR3 length equals 16 residues. The CDR3 spells CASSQPTGLGSYEQYF. Here the CDR3 DNA reads TGCGCCAGCAGCCAACCGACAGGGCTAGGGTCCTACGAGCAGTACTTC.

Ten or more counts support this clone. The chain couples TRBV5-8 to TRBJ2-5; no reliable D call. The CDR3 totals 14 residues. Germline V gene sequence: CDR1 SGHTS, CDR2 YDEGEE. V lost 2 bases and J lost 0, with 8 bases in between. The CDR3 spells CASSLDQYQETQYF. CDR3 nucleotides: TGTGCCAGCAGCTTAGACCAGTACCAAGAGACCCAGTACTTC.

In this sample, this clone turned up a few times. V gene TRBV6-1 combines with J gene TRBJ2-5; 11 bases match TRBD2. CDR3 length equals 15 residues. The junction had 6 bases not matched to a gene; V was cut back by 7 bases and J by 2 bases. Germline V gene sequence: CDR1 MNHNS, CDR2 SASEGT. In DNA form, the CDR3 reads TGTGCCAGCAAGGGACTAGCGGTGTGGCAAGAGACCCAGTACTTC. Its protein product is CASKGLAVWQETQYF.

The V call is TRBV5-1, the J call TRBJ1-2; TRBD1 agrees at 7 bases. J gave up 2 bases and V 2 bases, and 6 bases lay outside the gene matches. The length of the CDR3 is 15 residues. Germline V gene data show CDR1 as SGHRS and CDR2 as YFSETQ. The CDR3 nucleotides are TGCGCCAGCAGCTTACAGCCAGGGGGGAACTATGGCTACACCTTC. Translated, it gives CASSLQPGGNYGYTF. Filled out from reference TRBV5-1 and TRBJ1-2, the complete variable domain reads KAGVTQTPRYLIKTRGQQVTLSCSPISGHRSVSWYQQTPGQGLQFLFEYFSETQRNKGNFPGRFSGRQFSNSRSEMNVSTLELGDSALYLCASSLQPGGNYGYTFGSGTRLTVV.

Details on this clone: The junction and the germline gene differ at one end; a read error may be behind it. The chain links TRBV5-1 to TRBJ2-5; tentatively, D is TRBD1 (6 bases). The CDR3 contains 15 residues. The germline V gene encodes CDR1 SGHRS and CDR2 YFSETQ. The CDR3 DNA reads as TGCGCCAGCAGCTTGGGGGCACAGGGTGCAGAGACCCGGTACTTC. As protein: CASSLGAQGAETRYF.

This chain links TRBV6-1 with TRBJ1-6; D is ambiguous. The germline gives CDR1 MNHNS, CDR2 SASEGT. CDR3 length: 14 amino acids. V was pared by 7 bases and J by 11 bases, with 18 bases between. The CDR3 region is CASNTASTTTPLHF. CDR3 nucleotide sequence: TGTGCCAGCAATACAGCTTCCACTACCACACCCCTCCACTTT.

This clone was seen many times. The rearrangement uses TRBV28 and TRBJ1-1; no clear D gene. The germline V gene encodes CDR1 MDHEN and CDR2 SYDVKM. V was clipped by 0 bases and J by 6 bases, with 8 bases between them. The CDR3 sequence is 13 residues long. The DNA for the CDR3 is TGTGCCAGCAGTTTATGGGCGCGGGCTGAAGCTTTCTTT. Translation: CASSLWARAEAFF.

This clone was seen more than once but under ten times. The chain uses TRBV18 and TRBJ1-6; D not certain. Germline lookup yields CDR1 KGHSH and CDR2 LQKENI. Trimming stripped 6 bases from V and 5 bases from J, with 14 bases between. The CDR3 loop spans 15 amino acids. The DNA for the CDR3 is TGTGCCAGCTCGCCTCAGAGGAACGATAATTCACCCCTCCACTTT. It translates to CASSPQRNDNSPLHF.

In this sample, this clone turned up a few times. The rearrangement joins TRBV6-1 to TRBJ2-7, with 7 bases matching TRBD1. Germline CDR1 reads MNHNS; CDR2 reads SASEGT. V was pared by 5 bases and J by 6 bases, with 7 bases of the junction left unmatched. CDR3 length: 13 amino acids. CDR3 loop: CASSSVTGSEQYF. CDR3 nucleotide sequence: TGTGCCAGCAGTTCCGTGACAGGGTCCGAGCAGTACTTC.

The chain has TRBV7-8 and TRBJ2-1; weak D call: TRBD1 (5 bases). Germline CDR1 SGHVS, CDR2 FQNEAQ. Between the trimmed V and J ends, which lost 1 base and 10 bases, there was a span of 14 bases. This CDR3 contains 14 residues. The CDR3 region has the DNA TGTGCCAGCAGCTTAGGTTTTCAGGGAAACGAGCAGTTCTTC. Its protein is CASSLGFQGNEQFF.

This clone was recorded at least ten times. The chain uses TRBV6-1 and TRBJ1-1; no firm D call. V lost 5 bases to trimming and J lost 7 bases, with 14 bases between them. The germline V gene encodes CDR1 MNHNS and CDR2 SASEGT. The CDR3 extends over 13 amino acids. The CDR3 coding sequence is TGTGCCAGCAGTTTGAGGCCGAATCGTGAAGCTTTCTTT. This gives the protein CASSLRPNREAFF.

This clone appeared many times. V usage is TRBV6-1 and J usage is TRBJ2-4; D is undetermined. Trimming left V 5 bases short and J 9 bases short, with 8 bases between. Germline V gives CDR1 MNHNS, CDR2 SASEGT. CDR3 size: 11 residues. The CDR3 nucleotides are TGTGCCAGCAGTCCACCGGGCATTCAGTACTTC. Its protein product is CASSPPGIQYF.

The rearrangement joins TRBV7-2 to TRBJ2-7; the D gene is possibly TRBD1 (6 bases). V gave up 5 bases and J gave up 2 bases, with 13 bases separating them. This CDR3 spans 14 amino acids. The germline V gene has CDR1 SGHTA and CDR2 FQGNSA. The DNA for the CDR3 is TGTGCCAGCAGCCGCCACAGGGAAGCCTACGAGCAGTACTTC. Translated: CASSRHREAYEQYF.

The table lists this clone with many counts. This chain joins TRBV5-1 and TRBJ1-1; no clear D. V was pared by 0 bases and J by 5 bases, with 11 bases between. The CDR3 has 14 amino acids. Looked up from germline, CDR1 is SGHRS and CDR2 is YFSETQ. The CDR3 loop reads CASSLADGRTEAFF. The CDR3 nucleotides read TGCGCCAGCAGCTTGGCGGACGGACGAACTGAAGCTTTCTTT.

Remarks on this clone: The junction differs from germline at one of its ends, possibly a read error. V gene TRBV2 combines with J gene TRBJ1-5; D gene uncertain. Germline CDR1 and CDR2: SNHLY and FYNNEI. The CDR3 has 14 residues. The CDR3 nucleotides read TGTGCCAGCAGTGGACTGGGCGGCAATCAGCCCCAGAATTTT. It codes for CASSGLGGNQPQNF.

This clone appeared once. The chain carries TRBV7-8 and TRBJ1-6, with D maybe TRBD1 (6 bases). The CDR3 consists of 16 residues. Germline assignment: CDR1 SGHVS and CDR2 FQNEAQ. The CDR3 sequence is CASCLIIQGRDSPLHF. CDR3 sequence (DNA): TGTGCTAGCTGCTTAATCATCCAGGGGCGGGATTCACCCCTCCACTTT.

This clone was detected ten times or more. The chain uses TRBV10-3 and TRBJ1-2; D is uncertain. Germline loops: CDR1 ENHRY, CDR2 SYGVKD. The CDR3 is 13 amino acids. The V end lost 7 bases, the J end lost 8 bases, and 17 bases lay between the germline ends. CDR3 protein: CAITTGESGGYTF. CDR3 sequence (DNA): TGTGCCATCACCACCGGGGAAAGCGGCGGCTACACCTTC.

This clone was seen repeatedly, ten times or more. This sequence joins TRBV19 and TRBJ1-4; D call uncertain. Trimming stripped 7 bases from V and 2 bases from J, with 11 bases between. The CDR3 is 14 amino acids. Germline lookup yields CDR1 LNHDA and CDR2 SQIVND (reference sequence). CDR3 region: CASTDFATNEKLFF. CDR3 DNA sequence: TGTGCCAGTACCGACTTCGCTACTAATGAAAAACTGTTTTTT.

This clone occurred a few times. V gene TRBV6-1 combines with J gene TRBJ2-1; possible D gene TRBD1, 6 bases. V was shortened by 6 bases and J by 8 bases, with 14 bases between the two germline ends. The CDR3 sequence is 13 residues long. Germline V gives CDR1 MNHNS, CDR2 SASEGT. The CDR3 bases are TGTGCCAGCAGCCCCGTAACAGGGTATGAGCAGTTCTTC. This encodes CASSPVTGYEQFF.

The chain couples TRBV9 to TRBJ2-3; the D gene is possibly TRBD2 (6 bases). With 0 bases removed from V and 2 bases from J, the gap between germline ends came to 13 bases. This CDR3 contains 16 residues. CDR1 SGDLS and CDR2 YYNGEE come from the germline V gene. The CDR3 region is CASSVGSGPPTDTQYF. For the CDR3, the DNA is TGTGCCAGCAGCGTAGGTAGCGGCCCCCCCACAGATACGCAGTATTTT.

This clone has a single count. One end of the junction fails to match germline, which may point to a read error. The gene calls are TRBV20-1 and TRBJ2-1; D uncertain. The CDR3 length is 16 residues. Looked up from germline, CDR1 is DFQATT and CDR2 is SNEGSKA (reference sequence). DNA for the CDR3: TGCAATGCTAGAGTCCTGGGCTTAAACTCCTACAATGAGCAGTTCTTC. Its translation: CNARVLGLNSYNEQFF.

This clone showed up many times. The chain combines TRBV12-3 or TRBV12-4 with TRBJ1-3, with TRBD1 matching over 7 bases. The CDR3 spans 13 residues. Trimming removed 5 bases from V and 3 bases from J; junction bases left unmatched: 1. CDR3 coding DNA: TGTGCCAGCAGTGACAGGGTTGGAAACACCATATATTTT. It translates to CASSDRVGNTIYF.